Below, 10 T cell receptor beta chains from the same sample are listed, as sequenced in a study of blood T cell repertoires in COVID-19. Using immunoSEQ multiplex PCR, the repertoire was profiled, and TCRdb retains in-frame clones only, with some absent. The sample yields under 150,000 clones, over 65% seen once. Sequenced sample: peripheral blood. The receptors originated from a woman aged 35 to 49 with acute or convalescent COVID-19.

The genes are TRBV13 and TRBJ1-6; 8 nucleotides align to TRBD1. The junction had 7 bases not matched to a gene; V was cut back by 5 bases and J by 10 bases. The CDR3 is 14 amino acids. Germline V CDR1 and CDR2: PRHDT, FYEKMQ (reference sequence). Written as DNA, the CDR3 is TGTGCCAGCAGCAACGGACAGGGCTGGTCACCCCTCCACTTT. Translation: CASSNGQGWSPLHF.

The CDR3 loop reads CASSLKQGADSPLHF. The CDR3 DNA reads as TGTGCCAGCAGTTTAAAACAGGGGGCCGATTCACCCCTCCACTTT. The chain is built from TRBV27 and TRBJ1-6, with 9 nucleotides matching TRBD1. Germline V CDR1 and CDR2: MNHEY, SMNVEV (reference sequence). The CDR3 spans 15 residues. J was trimmed by 8 bases and V by 2 bases; bases with no gene match: 4.

This chain joins TRBV2 and TRBJ1-3, with TRBD1 as a possible D gene (6 bases). CDR1 SNHLY and CDR2 FYNNEI come from the germline V gene. V lost 6 bases to trimming and J lost 4 bases, with 22 bases between them. The CDR3 is 17 residues long. This CDR3 reads CASRGSGGGKGGNTIYF. In nucleotides, the CDR3 is TGTGCCAGCAGGGGCAGCGGGGGGGGCAAAGGCGGAAACACCATATATTTT. Looking up the rest from reference TRBV2 and TRBJ1-3 gives the full variable domain: EPEVTQTPSHQVTQMGQEVILRCVPISNHLYFYWYRQILGQKVEFLVSFYNNEISEKSEIFDDQFSVERPDGSNFTLKIRSTKLEDSAMYFCASRGSGGGKGGNTIYFGEGSWLTVV.

In this sample, this clone turned up once. Here the CDR3 reads CASSLGPNRGGNTEAFF. The CDR3 nucleotides are TGTGCCAGCTCACTTGGTCCAAACAGGGGCGGGAACACTGAAGCTTTCTTT. The rearrangement joins TRBV18 to TRBJ1-1, with 7 positions matching TRBD1. The CDR3 totals 17 residues. Germline lookup yields CDR1 KGHSH and CDR2 LQKENI. With 4 bases clipped from V and 1 base from J, the junction kept 12 bases outside the gene matches.

The chain has TRBV7-6 and TRBJ1-1, with a weak D call TRBD1 (6 bases). V lost 0 bases to trimming and J lost 10 bases, with 12 bases between them. The germline gives CDR1 SGHVS, CDR2 FNYEAQ. The CDR3 has 13 residues. CDR3 loop: CASSLAGTRAAFF. CDR3 DNA sequence: TGTGCCAGCAGCTTAGCCGGGACAAGGGCAGCTTTCTTT.

V and J are TRBV6-5 and TRBJ1-1; tentative D call: TRBD1 (5 bases). CDR3 length: 14 amino acids. Per germline, CDR1 MNHEY and CDR2 SVGAGI. V was cut by 6 bases and J by 0 bases, with 11 bases left in between. Here the CDR3 DNA reads TGTGCCAGCAGCTACGGGGCACTGAACACTGAAGCTTTCTTT. Protein product: CASSYGALNTEAFF.

This clone was counted once. This chain uses TRBV10-3 with TRBJ1-2; TRBD1 aligns across 7 bases. The CDR3 has 13 amino acids. The V segment lost 6 bases and the J segment 8 bases; nucleotides outside the gene matches: 9. Germline lookup yields CDR1 ENHRY and CDR2 SYGVKD. CDR3 sequence reads: CAISDTGVGGYTF. CDR3 nucleotide sequence: TGTGCCATCAGCGATACAGGGGTGGGAGGCTACACCTTC.

The chain couples TRBV30 to TRBJ2-5; TRBD2 matches at 10 bases. Trimming cost V 1 base and J 4 bases; bases outside gene matches: 6. Looked up from germline, CDR1 is GTSNPN and CDR2 is SVGIG (reference sequence). The CDR3 spans 15 residues. The CDR3 DNA sequence: TGTGCCTGGAGTGCCCAGCGGGGGGGGAGAGAGACCCAGTACTTC. Residues: CAWSAQRGGRETQYF.

This chain uses TRBV13 with TRBJ1-1, with 7 bases matching TRBD1. J gave up 1 base and V 5 bases, and 4 bases lay outside the gene matches. Germline V gives CDR1 PRHDT, CDR2 FYEKMQ (reference sequence). The CDR3 is 14 amino acids. CDR3 region: CASSDRESNTEAFF. CDR3 nucleotide sequence: TGTGCCAGCAGCGACAGGGAATCGAACACTGAAGCTTTCTTT. The full variable domain, in which reference TRBV13 and TRBJ1-1 provide the parts outside the CDR3, is AAGVIQSPRHLIKEKRETATLKCYPIPRHDTVYWYQQGPGQDPQFLISFYEKMQSDKGSIPDRFSAQQFSDYHSELNMSSLELGDSALYFCASSDRESNTEAFFGQGTRLTVV.

This chain connects TRBV12-5 to TRBJ2-7; 7 bases are shared with TRBD1. From germline, CDR1 is LGHNT and CDR2 FRNRAP. The ends lost 3 bases at V and 2 bases at J; junction bases unmatched: 4. This CDR3 comprises 14 residues. CDR3 sequence reads: CASGFGQGAYEQYF. In DNA form, the CDR3 reads TGTGCTAGTGGTTTCGGGCAGGGGGCCTACGAGCAGTACTTC.